This is a list of T cell receptor beta chains from one sample in a study of glioma-infiltrating T cells. MiXCR was run by TCRdb on the multiplex PCR reads, yielding one entry per CDR3 protein. The sample has 95,000 to 110,000 distinct CDR3 sequences; roughly 30% are singletons. Sequencing used glioma tissue, nonneoplastic brain tissue, or PBMCs (not recorded which). All receptors come from a human donor with low-grade glioma or glioblastoma, undergoing nonglioma brain surgery, or in good health (not recorded which). Both conserved end residues are part of each CDR3. A D gene is named only where the DNA matches it firmly. The listing skips clone size in some rows; elsewhere it reads once, few, many or a size class.

>.|TRBV28|TRBJ1-3|14|.
TGTGCCAGCTCACGATTTGGGACTGGAAATGCCATATATTTT
CASSRFGTGNAIYF
>many|TRBV27|TRBJ2-1|14|.
TGTGCCAGCAGCGACATGGGCAGGGCTTATGAGCAGTTCTTC
CASSDMGRAYEQFF
>many|TRBV7-2|TRBJ1-1|13|TRBD1
TGTGCCAGCAACCCCAGGGGGGGGACTGAAGCTTTCTTT
CASNPRGGTEAFF
>many|TRBV10-3|TRBJ2-5|14|.
TGTGCCATCAGTGAGTCCCCTAAGCAAGAGACCCAGTACTTC
CAISESPKQETQYF
>many|TRBV6-1|TRBJ2-1|17|.
TGTGCCAGCAGAGGGGAAAGGGTTCAGGACATCTACAATGAGCAGTTCTTC
CASRGERVQDIYNEQFF
>many|TRBV2|TRBJ1-1|15|.
TGTGCCAGCAGTTCTACCGGACAGCAGAACACTGAAGCTTTCTTT
CASSSTGQQNTEAFF
>.|TRBV7-2|TRBJ1-1|14|.
TGTGCCAGCAGCCAGGGGACGCCCTATCCTGAAGCTTTCTTT
CASSQGTPYPEAFF
>.|TRBV2|TRBJ1-6|10|.
TGTGCCAGCCGCGTGGGACCCCTCCACTTT
CASRVGPLHF
>many|TRBV27|TRBJ2-7|17|.
TGTGCCAGCAGTTTGGAGGGGTTTGGCAGGGCCACCTACGAGCAGTACTTC
CASSLEGFGRATYEQYF
>many|TRBV2|TRBJ1-5|14|.
TGTGCCAGCACTCGGGGGTCGGGGTATCAGCCCCAGCATTTT
CASTRGSGYQPQHF
>many|TRBV7-2|TRBJ1-5|14|TRBD1
TGTGCCAGCAGCTTATTTCCAGGGGGCCAGCCCCAGCATTTT
CASSLFPGGQPQHF
>many|TRBV28|TRBJ1-1|15|.
TGTGCCAGCACCACCCATACGAACATGAACACTGAAGCTTTCTTT
CASTTHTNMNTEAFF
>few|TRBV3-1|TRBJ2-5|12|.
TGTGCCAGCAGCCCCCAAGAAGAGACCCAGTACTTC
CASSPQEETQYF
>few|TRBV3-1|TRBJ2-1|16|.
TGTGCCAGCAGCCAACCCCGGGACGGAGCCTACAATGAGCAGTTCTTC
CASSQPRDGAYNEQFF
>once|TRBV12-3/TRBV12-4|TRBJ2-1|14|.
TGTGCCAGCAACAGCGGGACAGAATACAATGAGCAGTTCTTC
CASNSGTEYNEQFF
>.|TRBV4-2|TRBJ1-2|16|.
TGTGCCAGCAGCCAAGAAGTTGCAGGGAATGACTATGGCTACACCTTC
CASSQEVAGNDYGYTF
>many|TRBV20-1|TRBJ2-3|16|.
TGCAGTGCTAGAGATCTAGGCACAGCTATACCTCTTACGCAGTATTTT
CSARDLGTAIPLTQYF
>few|TRBV19|TRBJ1-1|13|.
TGTGCCAGTAGCCTCTATCCGGCCAAAGTAGCTTTCTTT
CASSLYPAKVAFF
>.|TRBV7-2|TRBJ1-2|15|TRBD1
TGTGCCAGCAGCTCCGTAGGGGGCTCCTTCTATGGCTACACCTTC
CASSSVGGSFYGYTF
>many|TRBV20-1|TRBJ2-5|14|TRBD2
TGCAGTGCTAGTCAGCGGGGGTGGAAAGAGACCCAGTACTTC
CSASQRGWKETQYF
>.|TRBV7-2|TRBJ2-5|11|.
TGTGCCAGCAGCTTTCAGGAGACCCAGCACTTC
CASSFQETQHF
>.|TRBV18|TRBJ1-2|16|TRBD1
TGTGCCAGCTCACCGACTAGACAGGGCCGGTACGATGGCTACACCTTC
CASSPTRQGRYDGYTF
>.|TRBV9|TRBJ1-1|13|.
TGTGCCAGCAGCCGGCGGGGTGACACTGAAGCTTTCTTT
CASSRRGDTEAFF
>.|TRBV6-9|TRBJ2-3|18|TRBD2
TGTGCCAGCAGTTTCCAGGGGACGGGGGGGCCGATCGCAGATACGCAGTATTTT
CASSFQGTGGPIADTQYF